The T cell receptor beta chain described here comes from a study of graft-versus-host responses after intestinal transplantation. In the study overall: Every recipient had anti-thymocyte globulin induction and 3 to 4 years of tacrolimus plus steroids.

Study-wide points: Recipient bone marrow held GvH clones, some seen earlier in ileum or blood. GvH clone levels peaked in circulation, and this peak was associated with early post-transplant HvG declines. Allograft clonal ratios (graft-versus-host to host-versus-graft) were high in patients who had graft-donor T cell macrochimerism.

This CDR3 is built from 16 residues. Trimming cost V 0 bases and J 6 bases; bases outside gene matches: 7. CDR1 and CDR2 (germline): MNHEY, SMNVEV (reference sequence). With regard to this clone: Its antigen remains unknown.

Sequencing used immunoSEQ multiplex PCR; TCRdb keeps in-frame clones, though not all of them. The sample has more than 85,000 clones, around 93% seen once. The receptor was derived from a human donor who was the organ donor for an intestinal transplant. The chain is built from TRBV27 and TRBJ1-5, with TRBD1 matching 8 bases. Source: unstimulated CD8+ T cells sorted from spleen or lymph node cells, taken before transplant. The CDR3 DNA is TGTGCCAGCAGTTTATCGTCAGGGGGCTTGGGTCAGCCCCAGCATTTT. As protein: CASSLSSGGLGQPQHF.